This T cell receptor (beta chain) was captured by sequencing in a study of beta chain features in type 1 diabetes. Study-wide points: Lower insertion and higher deletion counts appeared at VDJ junctions in type 1 diabetes patients. The question left open here concerned HLA type influencing TCRB rearrangement. TCRB CDR3s were moderately but significantly shorter in Type 1 diabetes patients in all four CD4+ subsets.

A sort by CD45RO/CCR7/CD25/CD127/CD95/CD27 yielded CD4+ naive, central memory, regulatory and stem cell-like memory cells. All of the sorted populations showed purity greater than 95%. Worth noting for this clone: Its antigen is currently unknown.

Expressed TCRB transcripts were sequenced after all isolated RNA was converted to cDNA. Clones were sequenced by immunoSEQ multiplex PCR, and TCRdb holds only the in-frame ones, with some missing. Of under 350,000 clones listed, roughly a quarter were seen once; the top ten hold about 0.011%. V lost 4 bases to trimming and J lost 2 bases; unmatched junction nucleotides: 2. The CDR3 consists of 14 residues. Germline assignment: CDR1 MGHRA and CDR2 YSYEKL. V usage is TRBV4-1 and J usage is TRBJ2-3; 8 bases match TRBD2. The sample taken for sequencing was naive CD4+ T cells from blood. The clonotype was recovered from a woman in her twenties or thirties with type 1 diabetes. CDR3 DNA: TGCGCCAGCAGCCTAGCGGGGTTCACAGATACGCAGTATTTT. Protein: CASSLAGFTDTQYF.